The 6 T cell receptor beta chains below come from one sample, sequenced in a study of control samples from healthy donors and cancer patients. Profiled with immunoSEQ multiplex PCR; TCRdb holds only in-frame clones, not every one. The profile covers some 82,000 clones, with around 87% appearing a single time and about a fifth taken by the ten largest. Sequenced: blood. The receptor set was obtained from a man aged 45-65 years in good health.

V and J are TRBV5-1 and TRBJ1-2, with a possible D match to TRBD1 (5 bases). The V end was cut by 4 bases, the J end by 4 bases, with 17 bases between. The germline V gene has CDR1 SGHRS and CDR2 YFSETQ. The CDR3 runs 15 residues. In DNA form, the CDR3 reads TGCGCCAGCAGCCCGGGGGGACTCAGCTCCTATGGCTACACCTTC. It encodes CASSPGGLSSYGYTF.

The J gene is TRBJ1-4, the V gene TRBV4-3; TRBD1 matches 9 bases. Germline V CDR1 and CDR2: LGHNA, YSLEER. V was pared by 0 bases and J by 11 bases, with 10 bases of the junction left unmatched. The CDR3 sequence is 16 residues long. CDR3 sequence: CASSQDFRDRDRKLFF. The CDR3 DNA sequence: TGCGCCAGCAGCCAAGATTTTCGGGACAGGGATAGGAAACTGTTTTTT.

V usage is TRBV7-2 and J usage is TRBJ2-1; 9 bases match TRBD1. CDR3 length equals 14 residues. From germline, CDR1 is SGHTA and CDR2 FQGNSA. The V and J ends lost 7 bases and 6 bases, in that order; junction bases with no gene match: 7. The CDR3 here is CASTLLTGGNEQFF. The CDR3 DNA reads TGTGCCAGCACCCTTTTGACAGGGGGCAATGAGCAGTTCTTC.

The chain couples TRBV4-3 to TRBJ1-2; TRBD1 matches at 11 bases. This CDR3 is 15 amino acids long. CDR1 is LGHNA and CDR2 is YSLEER in the germline V gene. The V and J ends lost 3 bases and 6 bases, in that order; junction bases with no gene match: 6. The CDR3 sequence is CASSHLGQGADGYTF. The CDR3 DNA follows: TGCGCCAGCAGCCATCTTGGACAGGGGGCCGATGGCTACACCTTC.

The rearrangement joins TRBV9 to TRBJ1-1, with 9 bases lining up with TRBD1. The germline gives CDR1 SGDLS, CDR2 YYNGEE. The CDR3 has 16 amino acids. The V segment lost 3 bases and the J segment 1 base; nucleotides outside the gene matches: 7. This CDR3 reads CASSAGTGMGNTEAFF. The DNA of the CDR3 is TGTGCCAGCAGCGCCGGGACAGGGATGGGGAACACTGAAGCTTTCTTT.

J is TRBJ2-3 and V is TRBV4-3; TRBD1 agrees at 9 bases. V dropped 1 base and J dropped 4; count of bases not matched to a gene: 12. Per germline, CDR1 LGHNA and CDR2 YSLEER. The CDR3 loop spans 18 amino acids. The CDR3 region has the DNA TGCGCCAGCAGCCAAGGTTTATGGGGACAGGGAGGGGCAGATACGCAGTATTTT. It translates to CASSQGLWGQGGADTQYF.